The clone carrying this T cell receptor beta chain turned up a few times. Trimming removed 6 bases from V and 3 bases from J; junction bases left unmatched: 3. Per germline, CDR1 MNHNY and CDR2 SVGAGI (reference sequence). The CDR3 contains 13 residues. The PCR had 60 Vbeta and 13 Jbeta primers. Sequencing was performed with immunoSEQ multiplex PCR; in TCRdb, only in-frame clones are kept and a portion is missing. Among roughly 49,000 clones, roughly 73% were seen once, and the ten largest hold approximately 2.7%. These data originate in a study of cytomegalovirus exposure and HLA in healthy donors. The sequence was collected from a woman in her thirties or forties in good health and CMV-seropositive. The sequenced material came from PBMCs. The rearrangement joins TRBV6-6 to TRBJ2-7; the match to TRBD2 covers 9 bases. For the CDR3, the DNA is TGTGCCAGCAGAGGGACTAGCTTCTACGAGCAGTACTTC. Its protein product is CASRGTSFYEQYF.